This T cell receptor beta chain was observed in a study of T cell responses to AZD1222 COVID-19 vaccine. Whole-study findings and limits: Most donors were white British, females outnumbered males, and clonal diversity was possibly underestimated. Distributed over spike, vaccine-associated CD4 TCRs predominated at 160-218 and 743-854.

Method: immunoSEQ multiplex PCR; TCRdb's copy keeps in-frame clones and lacks some. There are 50,000 to 85,000 clones in the sample; about four fifths occur only once, and approximately 20% lies in the top ten. A remark on this clone: What it binds is unknown.

CDR3 length equals 14 residues. The germline gives CDR1 LNHDA, CDR2 SQIVND (reference sequence). Trimming removed 3 bases from V and 3 bases from J; junction bases left unmatched: 3. The TCR originated in an adult in good health. The chain carries TRBV19 and TRBJ1-2; 8 positions match TRBD1. The specimen was peripheral blood, collected on day 0 of MenACWY control vaccination. In DNA, the CDR3 is TGTGCCAGTAGTATCCAGACAGGGGACTATGGCTACACCTTC. It specifies CASSIQTGDYGYTF.